This is a list of T cell receptor beta chains from one sample in a study of blood T cell repertoires in COVID-19. Assay: immunoSEQ multiplex PCR; the TCRdb copy retains only in-frame clones and omits some. The sample lists about 180,000 clones; around 87% were seen once. Source material: peripheral blood. The receptors here all came from a man aged 55 to 70 with COVID-19, enrolled during active disease. Each CDR3 is given with its conserved first and last residue. D genes are given only for firm matches. Clone size is given for some rows only: seen once, a few or many times, or a class if the clone is expanded.

v_gene,j_gene,d_gene,abundance,CDR3nt,CDR3aa
TRBV5-1,TRBJ2-4,-,-,TGCGCCAGCAGCTTGGAGGACAGTTATGACATTCAGTACTTC,CASSLEDSYDIQYF
TRBV9,TRBJ2-2,TRBD1,-,TGTGCCAGCACGACAGGGGGCCTCACCGGGGAGCTGTTTTTT,CASTTGGLTGELFF
TRBV6-5,TRBJ2-1,-,-,TGTGCCAGCAGTTACTCTTACATTAACGAGCAGTTCTTC,CASSYSYINEQFF
TRBV19,TRBJ1-1,-,-,TGTGCCAGTAGTATAGGGGGGGGTATCACTGAAGCTTTCTTT,CASSIGGGITEAFF
TRBV7-8,TRBJ1-5,-,once,TGTGCCAGCAGCTCGGGACTAAATCAGCCCCAGCATTTT,CASSSGLNQPQHF
TRBV7-6,TRBJ2-2,-,-,TGTGCCAGCAGCCAAGATTACAGACCTAACACCGGGGAGCTGTTTTTT,CASSQDYRPNTGELFF
TRBV13,TRBJ2-3,-,few,TGTGCCAGCAGCTTACGGCGGTCTGCAGATACGCAGTATTTT,CASSLRRSADTQYF
TRBV21-1,TRBJ1-4,-,-,TGTGCCAGCAGCGAGCGGGACAGGGGTTATGAAAAACTGTTTTTT,CASSERDRGYEKLFF
TRBV7-2,TRBJ2-1,-,-,TGTGCCAGCAGCCCCCGACGGGACAATGAGCAGTTCTTC,CASSPRRDNEQFF
TRBV7-9,TRBJ1-4,-,-,TGTGCCAGCAGCCCCGGGCGGGGGCGAGGGACTAATGAAAAACTGTTTTTT,CASSPGRGRGTNEKLFF
TRBV28,TRBJ2-7,-,-,TGTGCCAGCAGTCCCCGATCCTATGCCTCCTACGAGCAGTACTTC,CASSPRSYASYEQYF
TRBV5-1,TRBJ1-2,-,once,TGCGCCAGCCGCACTGGGGACGGACTAGCCTATGGCTACACCTTC,CASRTGDGLAYGYTF
TRBV6-5,TRBJ2-1,TRBD2,-,TGTGCCAGCAGGCCGACTAGCGGGAGAACGATCTTC,CASRPTSGRTIF
TRBV7-2,TRBJ1-3,-,-,TGTGCCAGCAGCACTACTGGTGGAAACACCATATATTTT,CASSTTGGNTIYF
TRBV4-3,TRBJ1-6,-,-,TGCGCCAGCAGCCAAGATAGTAGTTCACCCCTCCACTTT,CASSQDSSSPLHF
TRBV6-5,TRBJ2-7,-,-,TGTGCCAGCATCGCAGACAGGAGGTTGTACGAGCAGTACTTC,CASIADRRLYEQYF
TRBV6-4,TRBJ1-1,-,-,TGTGCCAGCAGTGACTCAAGCGGGGGGAACACTGAAGCTTTCTTT,CASSDSSGGNTEAFF
TRBV9,TRBJ1-1,-,-,TGTGCCAGCAGCGTAGCAGGGCAGATGAACACTGAAGCTTTCTTT,CASSVAGQMNTEAFF